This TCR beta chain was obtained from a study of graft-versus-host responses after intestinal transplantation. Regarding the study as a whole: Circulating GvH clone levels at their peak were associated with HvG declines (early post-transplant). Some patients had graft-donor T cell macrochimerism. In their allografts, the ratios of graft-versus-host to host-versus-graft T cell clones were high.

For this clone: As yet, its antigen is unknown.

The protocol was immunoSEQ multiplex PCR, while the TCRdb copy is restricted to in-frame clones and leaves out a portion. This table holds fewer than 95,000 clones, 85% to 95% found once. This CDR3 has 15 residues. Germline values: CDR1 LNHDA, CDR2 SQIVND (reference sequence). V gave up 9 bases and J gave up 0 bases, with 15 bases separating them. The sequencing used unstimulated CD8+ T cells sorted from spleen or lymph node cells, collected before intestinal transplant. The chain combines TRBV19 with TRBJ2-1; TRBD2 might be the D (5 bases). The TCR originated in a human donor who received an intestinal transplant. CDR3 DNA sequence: TGTGCCAGCCGGACTGACGAGCACTCCTACAATGAGCAGTTCTTC. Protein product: CASRTDEHSYNEQFF.